The sequence of this TCR beta chain was determined in a study of STAT5B mutations in CD4+ large granular lymphocyte leukemia. The survey-level immunoSEQ assay was used. Original methodology: Productive clonotypes were detectable down to 2.59 x 10-5 frequency. Here immunoSEQ multiplex PCR was the method, and the copy in TCRdb shows in-frame clones only, minus some. The DNA gave D and trimming, while V, J and clone size come from that table. The repertoire holds 20,000 or so clones, with 65% to 80% as singletons. The CDR3 consists of 12 residues. V lost 1 base and J 9 bases, leaving 7 bases between the germline ends. Looked up from germline, CDR1 is MNHEY and CDR2 is SMNVEV (reference sequence).

The chain uses TRBV27 and TRBJ2-1; D uncertain. The sequenced sample consisted of CD4+ T cells from blood buffy coats. The receptor comes from a human donor in good health. In nucleotides, the CDR3 is TGTGCCAGCAGTTTATTAGGTGGTGAGCAGTTCTTC. It yields the protein CASSLLGGEQFF.